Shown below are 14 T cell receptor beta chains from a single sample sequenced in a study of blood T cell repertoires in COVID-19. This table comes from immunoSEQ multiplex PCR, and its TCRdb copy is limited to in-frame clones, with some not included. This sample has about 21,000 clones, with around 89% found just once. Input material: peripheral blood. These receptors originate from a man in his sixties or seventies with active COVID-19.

Here the CDR3 reads CASSDGSGQGSFF. For the CDR3, the DNA is TGTGCCAGCAGTGACGGGTCGGGCCAGGGGTCGTTCTTC. The chain carries TRBV6-4 and TRBJ2-1; a possible D gene is TRBD1 (6 bases). Germline V gene data show CDR1 as MRHNA and CDR2 as SNTAGT. There are 13 residues in the CDR3. V lost 2 bases, J lost 15 bases, and 17 bases lay in between.

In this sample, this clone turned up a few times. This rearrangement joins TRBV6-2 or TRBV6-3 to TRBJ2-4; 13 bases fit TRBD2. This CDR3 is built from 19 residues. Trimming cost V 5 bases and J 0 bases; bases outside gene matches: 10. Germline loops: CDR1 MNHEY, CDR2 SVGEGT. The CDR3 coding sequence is TGTGCCAGCAGTCAAAGACTAGCGGGGGGTCGGCTAGCCAAAAACATTCAGTACTTC. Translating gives CASSQRLAGGRLAKNIQYF.

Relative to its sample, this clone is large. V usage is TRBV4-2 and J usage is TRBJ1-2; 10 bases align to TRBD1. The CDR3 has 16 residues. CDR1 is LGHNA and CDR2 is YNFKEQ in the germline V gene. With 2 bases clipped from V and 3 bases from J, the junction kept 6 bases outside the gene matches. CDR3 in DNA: TGTGCCAGCAGCCAACTCTCGGACAGGGGGGACTATGGCTACACCTTC. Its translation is CASSQLSDRGDYGYTF.

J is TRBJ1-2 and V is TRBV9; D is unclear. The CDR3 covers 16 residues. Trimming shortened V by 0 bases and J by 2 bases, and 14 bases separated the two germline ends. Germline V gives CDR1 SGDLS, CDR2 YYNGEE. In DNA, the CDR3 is TGTGCCAGCAGCGTAGCTGCCCAGGCACCGAACTATGGCTACACCTTC. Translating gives CASSVAAQAPNYGYTF.

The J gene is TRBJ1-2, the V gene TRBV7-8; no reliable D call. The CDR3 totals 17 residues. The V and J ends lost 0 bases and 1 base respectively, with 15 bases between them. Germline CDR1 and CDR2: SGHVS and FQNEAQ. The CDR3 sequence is CASSLAGRSSLNYGYTF. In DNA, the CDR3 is TGTGCCAGCAGCTTAGCGGGGAGGAGCTCCCTTAACTATGGCTACACCTTC.

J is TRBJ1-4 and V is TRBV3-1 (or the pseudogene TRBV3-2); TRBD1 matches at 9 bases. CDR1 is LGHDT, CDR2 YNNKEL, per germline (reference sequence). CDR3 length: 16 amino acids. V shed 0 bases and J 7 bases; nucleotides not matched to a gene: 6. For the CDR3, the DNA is TGTGCCAGCAGCCAAGATTTGGACAGGGGCTTTGAAAAACTGTTTTTT. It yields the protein CASSQDLDRGFEKLFF.

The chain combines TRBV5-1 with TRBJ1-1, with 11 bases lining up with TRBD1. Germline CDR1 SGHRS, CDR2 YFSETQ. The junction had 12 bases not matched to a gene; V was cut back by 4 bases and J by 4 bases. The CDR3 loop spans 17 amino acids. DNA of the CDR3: TGCGCCAGCAGCCCAACAAGGACAGGGGGCTCAAGCACTGAAGCTTTCTTT. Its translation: CASSPTRTGGSSTEAFF.

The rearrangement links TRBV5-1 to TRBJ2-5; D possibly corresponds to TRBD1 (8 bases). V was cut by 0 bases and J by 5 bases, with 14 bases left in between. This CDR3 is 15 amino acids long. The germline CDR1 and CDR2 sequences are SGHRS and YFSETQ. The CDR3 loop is CASSLGTGRVETQYF. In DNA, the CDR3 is TGCGCCAGCAGCTTGGGGACAGGGAGGGTTGAGACCCAGTACTTC.

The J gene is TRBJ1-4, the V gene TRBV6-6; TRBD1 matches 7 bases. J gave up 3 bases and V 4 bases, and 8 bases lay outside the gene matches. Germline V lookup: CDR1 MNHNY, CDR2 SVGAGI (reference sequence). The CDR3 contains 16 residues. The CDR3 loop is CASSSYNRGPNEKLFF. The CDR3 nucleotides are TGTGCCAGCAGTTCCTACAACAGGGGACCTAATGAAAAACTGTTTTTT.

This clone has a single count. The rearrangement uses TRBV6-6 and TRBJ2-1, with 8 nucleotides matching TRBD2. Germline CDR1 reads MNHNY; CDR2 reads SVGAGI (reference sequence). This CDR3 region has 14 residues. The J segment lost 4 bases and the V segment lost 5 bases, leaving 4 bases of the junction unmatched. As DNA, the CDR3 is TGTGCCAGCAGTCCTTCGGGGGGGTACAATGAGCAGTTCTTC. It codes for CASSPSGGYNEQFF.

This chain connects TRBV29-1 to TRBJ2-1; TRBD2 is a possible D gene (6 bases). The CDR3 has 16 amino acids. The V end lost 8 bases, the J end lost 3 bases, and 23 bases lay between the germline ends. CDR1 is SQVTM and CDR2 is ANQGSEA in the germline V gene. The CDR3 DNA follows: TGCAGCATTGCCGGGGGAGCAAAAGATCTCTACAATGAGCAGTTCTTC. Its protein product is CSIAGGAKDLYNEQFF.

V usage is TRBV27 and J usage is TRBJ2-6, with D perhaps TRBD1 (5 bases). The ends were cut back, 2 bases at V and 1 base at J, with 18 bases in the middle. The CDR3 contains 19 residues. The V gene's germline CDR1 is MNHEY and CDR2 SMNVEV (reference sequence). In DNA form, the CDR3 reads TGTGCCAGCAGTTTACAGGGTTATAAGGACCGATCTGGGGCCAACGTCCTGACTTTC. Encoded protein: CASSLQGYKDRSGANVLTF. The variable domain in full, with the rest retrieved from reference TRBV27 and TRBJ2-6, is EAQVTQNPRYLITVTGKKLTVTCSQNMNHEYMSWYRQDPGLGLRQIYYSMNVEVTDKGDVPEGYKVSRKEKRNFPLILESPSPNQTSLYFCASSLQGYKDRSGANVLTFGAGSRLTVL.

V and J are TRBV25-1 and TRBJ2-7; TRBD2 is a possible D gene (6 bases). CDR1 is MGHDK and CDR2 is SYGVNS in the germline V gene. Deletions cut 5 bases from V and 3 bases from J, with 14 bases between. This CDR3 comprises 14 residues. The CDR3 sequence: CASSRGGDRYEQYF. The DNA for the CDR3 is TGTGCCAGCAGTCGGGGAGGAGACCGCTACGAGCAGTACTTC.

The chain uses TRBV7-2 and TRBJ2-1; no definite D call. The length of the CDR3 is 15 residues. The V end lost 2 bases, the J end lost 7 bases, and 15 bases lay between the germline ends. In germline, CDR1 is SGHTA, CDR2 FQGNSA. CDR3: CASSLNLVPSNEQFF. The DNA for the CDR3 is TGTGCCAGCAGCTTAAATCTAGTGCCCAGTAATGAGCAGTTCTTC.